A selection of T cell receptor beta chains follows, all from one sample in a study of cytomegalovirus exposure and HLA in healthy donors. This table comes from immunoSEQ multiplex PCR, and its TCRdb copy is limited to in-frame clones, with some not included. The sample lists 200,000 to 250,000 clones; roughly 83% were seen once. Specimen: PBMCs. Receptors were obtained from a woman between 18 and 29 years old in good health and CMV-seronegative. CDR3s include the opening cysteine and the closing phenylalanine or tryptophan. The D gene is left open where the match is weak. Size is stated for part of the rows, as once, few or many counts, or as a class when the clone is expanded.

NA | TRBJ1-5 | TRBV7-2 | NA | TGTGCCAGCAGCTCCAGGGGACAGCCCCAGCATTTT | CASSSRGQPQHF
TRBD1 | TRBJ2-7 | TRBV30 | NA | TGTGCCTGGGATGGACAGGGGGCCTACGAGCAGTACTTC | CAWDGQGAYEQYF
NA | TRBJ1-5 | TRBV4-1 | NA | TGCGCCAGCAGCCAAGGTGAGGGGTTGCGGCAGCCCCAGCATTTT | CASSQGEGLRQPQHF
NA | TRBJ2-5 | TRBV2 | NA | TGTGCCAGCAGTGGGGACAACCAAGAGACCCAGTACTTC | CASSGDNQETQYF
NA | TRBJ1-2 | TRBV19 | NA | TGTGCCAGTAGTTTCGGGACGGTCCGCGGCTATGGCTACACCTTC | CASSFGTVRGYGYTF
NA | TRBJ2-7 | TRBV19 | NA | TGTGCCAGTAGTATACGAGCCAGCTCCGAGCAGTACTTC | CASSIRASSEQYF
TRBD1 | TRBJ1-1 | TRBV18 | NA | TGTGCCAGCTCATCGACTGGACAGGGGTGGTCTGAAGCTTTCTTT | CASSSTGQGWSEAFF
NA | TRBJ1-5 | TRBV6-6 | few | TGTGCCAGCAGTTCCCGGGGCCTACAGAGTCAGCCCCAGCATTTT | CASSSRGLQSQPQHF
NA | TRBJ1-5 | TRBV5-7 | NA | TGTGCCAGCAGCCCTGGTGTAGAGGCGAATCAGCCCCAGCATTTT | CASSPGVEANQPQHF
NA | TRBJ1-3 | TRBV6-1 | NA | TGTGCCAGCATTGGCAGGGCGCACACCATATATTTT | CASIGRAHTIYF
NA | TRBJ2-1 | TRBV25-1 | NA | TGTGCCAGCAGTGAAACCGGGAAGGGGAATGAGCAGTTCTTC | CASSETGKGNEQFF
TRBD1 | TRBJ1-1 | TRBV14 | NA | TGTGCCAGCAGCCTGGCCTCCGGGACAGCGAACACTGAAGCTTTCTTT | CASSLASGTANTEAFF
NA | TRBJ2-7 | TRBV7-9 | once | TGTGCCAGCAGGACAGGTAGCTACGAGCAGTACTTC | CASRTGSYEQYF
NA | TRBJ2-3 | TRBV29-1 | NA | TGCAGCGTTGAAGATCAACTGCAAGCCACAGATACGCAGTATTTT | CSVEDQLQATDTQYF
TRBD1 | TRBJ1-2 | TRBV5-1 | NA | TGCGCCAGCAGCGGCCGGGACAGAAACTATGGCTACACCTTC | CASSGRDRNYGYTF
NA | TRBJ2-7 | TRBV6-5 | NA | TGTGCCAGCACTCAACGGGCAGTGGGCTCCGAGCAGTACTTC | CASTQRAVGSEQYF
NA | TRBJ1-5 | TRBV30 | NA | TGTGCCTGGACCCTCGGTACGGGCAATCAGCCCCAGCATTTT | CAWTLGTGNQPQHF
NA | TRBJ1-1 | TRBV2 | NA | TGTGCCACCCTCCCCCGGGGGACTGAAGCTTTCTTT | CATLPRGTEAFF
TRBD2 | TRBJ2-1 | TRBV25-1 | NA | TGTGCCAGCAGTCCCCGAGCGCGGGGGGGGTACAATGAGCAGTTCTTC | CASSPRARGGYNEQFF
TRBD2 | TRBJ2-1 | TRBV7-9 | NA | TGTGCCAGCAGACCCCCGGGACTAGCCTACAATGAGCAGTTCTTC | CASRPPGLAYNEQFF
NA | TRBJ1-1 | TRBV10-2 | NA | TGCGCCAGCAGCCCCTGGGGAACTGAAGCTTTCTTT | CASSPWGTEAFF
NA | TRBJ2-7 | TRBV5-4 | NA | TGTGCCAGCAGCTTGGCCCTCGGATCCTACGAGCAGTACTTC | CASSLALGSYEQYF
TRBD1 | TRBJ1-2 | TRBV10-3 | NA | TGTGCCATCAGTGAGACAGGGGACAATGGCTACACCTTC | CAISETGDNGYTF
NA | TRBJ2-7 | TRBV2 | few | TGTGCCAGCACCACGGCCTACGAGCAGTACTTC | CASTTAYEQYF
TRBD2 | TRBJ2-1 | TRBV7-6 | NA | TGTGCCAGCAGCCTCCCTAGCGGGAGACAGTCGAGCTCCTACAATGAGCAGTTCTTC | CASSLPSGRQSSSYNEQFF
NA | TRBJ1-6 | TRBV6-4 | NA | TGTGCCAGCAGCGCCGGGGAGGGGACACCCCTCCACTTT | CASSAGEGTPLHF
NA | TRBJ1-1 | TRBV6-1 | NA | TGTGCCAGCAGTGAACTGGGACGAGGCACTGAAGCTTTCTTT | CASSELGRGTEAFF
NA | TRBJ1-5 | TRBV19 | once | TGTGCCAGTAGTCCAGGGTTTCTAAGCAATCAGCCCCAGCATTTT | CASSPGFLSNQPQHF
NA | TRBJ2-1 | TRBV4-2 | NA | TGTGCCAGCAGCCGACCGGCGAGAGAAAATGAGCAGTTCTTC | CASSRPARENEQFF
TRBD2 | TRBJ2-1 | TRBV30 | NA | TGTGCCTGGAGCCGGACTAGCGGAATGACTGAGCAGTTCTTC | CAWSRTSGMTEQFF
NA | TRBJ1-5 | TRBV2 | NA | TGTGCCAGCGGAAAGGGGTGGAATCAGCCCCAGCATTTT | CASGKGWNQPQHF
NA | TRBJ1-1 | TRBV5-1 | NA | TGCGCCAGCAGCTTGCAACACCCAAGTGGGACTGAAGCTTTCTTT | CASSLQHPSGTEAFF
TRBD1 | TRBJ1-2 | TRBV30 | NA | TGTGCCTGGAGTGTACCAGGACAGGCCCCGGTGGGCTATGGCTACACCTTC | CAWSVPGQAPVGYGYTF
TRBD1 | TRBJ1-4 | TRBV9 | NA | TGTGCCAGCAGCCCTCGACAGGGAAGGAATGAAAAACTGTTTTTT | CASSPRQGRNEKLFF
TRBD2 | TRBJ2-1 | TRBV9 | once | TGTGCCAGCAGCACCCGGCGGGGAGCGGGGGTCCCCGTTTCCTACAATGAGCAGTTCTTC | CASSTRRGAGVPVSYNEQFF
TRBD1 | TRBJ1-1 | TRBV6-5 | NA | TGTGCCAGCAGTTACAGGACAGGGGGCAGTAACACTGAAGCTTTCTTT | CASSYRTGGSNTEAFF
TRBD1 | TRBJ2-2 | TRBV7-9 | NA | TGTGCCAGCAGCTCGGGACAGGGGTTTTACACCGGGGAGCTGTTTTTT | CASSSGQGFYTGELFF
TRBD1 | TRBJ1-2 | TRBV6-1 | NA | TGTGCCAGCAGATATGGACAGGGGAATGGCTACACCTTC | CASRYGQGNGYTF
TRBD2 | TRBJ2-1 | TRBV9 | NA | TGTGCCAGCAGCGTAGCCGGGACTAGCCATACAAATGAGCAGTTCTTC | CASSVAGTSHTNEQFF
TRBD2 | TRBJ2-1 | TRBV10-1 | NA | TGCGCCAGCAGTGAGGTGGTAGCGGGACAAAACAATGAGCAGTTCTTC | CASSEVVAGQNNEQFF
NA | TRBJ1-3 | TRBV7-8 | NA | TGTGCCAGCAGCTTAGTGAGAAAACCCCACTCTGGAAACACCATATATTTT | CASSLVRKPHSGNTIYF
TRBD2 | TRBJ2-2 | TRBV27 | NA | TGTGCCAGCAGAAGGACTAGCGCCCCCGGGGAGCTGTTTTTT | CASRRTSAPGELFF
NA | TRBJ2-5 | TRBV19 | NA | TGTGCCAGTAGTGTCGCGACAGGGAGGGGAGAGACCCAGTACTTC | CASSVATGRGETQYF
NA | TRBJ1-5 | TRBV27 | NA | TGTGCCAGCCGTGGGGGAAGGGATCAGCCCCAGCATTTT | CASRGGRDQPQHF
NA | TRBJ2-2 | TRBV19 | NA | TGTGCCAGTATGGGATACACCGGGGAGCTGTTTTTT | CASMGYTGELFF
TRBD2 | TRBJ2-1 | TRBV14 | NA | TGTGCCAGCAGCCAAGCCCGACTAGCGGGATGGGTCGCAGCGCCCTCCTACAATGAGCAGTTCTTC | CASSQARLAGWVAAPSYNEQFF
NA | TRBJ1-5 | TRBV7-9 | NA | TGTGCCAGCAGCTTAGGGGGGGGCAATCAGCCCCAGCATTTT | CASSLGGGNQPQHF
NA | TRBJ2-1 | TRBV6-5 | NA | TGTGCCAGCAGTCGGTCAAACTACAATGAGCAGTTCTTC | CASSRSNYNEQFF
NA | TRBJ1-5 | TRBV30 | once | TGTGCCTGCAGTAACGGTGGGGGTCAGCCCCAGCATTTT | CACSNGGGQPQHF
TRBD1 | TRBJ2-7 | TRBV30 | NA | TGTGCCTGGAGGGCCGGGACAGTTCGATTCGCGCAGTACTTC | CAWRAGTVRFAQYF
TRBD2 | TRBJ2-7 | TRBV15 | once | TGTGCCACCAGCAGAGATTCGGGGGGGAACTACGAGCAGTACTTC | CATSRDSGGNYEQYF
TRBD1 | TRBJ2-2 | TRBV7-3 | few | TGTGCCAGCGGACAGGGTAACACCGGGGAGCTGTTTTTT | CASGQGNTGELFF
NA | TRBJ2-7 | TRBV18 | NA | TGTGCCAGCTCACCAGGGATAACAGGGAGCTCCTACGAGCAGTACTTC | CASSPGITGSSYEQYF
NA | TRBJ2-7 | TRBV5-4 | NA | TGTGCCAGCAGCTTGGATTGGGGAGAGCAGTACTTC | CASSLDWGEQYF